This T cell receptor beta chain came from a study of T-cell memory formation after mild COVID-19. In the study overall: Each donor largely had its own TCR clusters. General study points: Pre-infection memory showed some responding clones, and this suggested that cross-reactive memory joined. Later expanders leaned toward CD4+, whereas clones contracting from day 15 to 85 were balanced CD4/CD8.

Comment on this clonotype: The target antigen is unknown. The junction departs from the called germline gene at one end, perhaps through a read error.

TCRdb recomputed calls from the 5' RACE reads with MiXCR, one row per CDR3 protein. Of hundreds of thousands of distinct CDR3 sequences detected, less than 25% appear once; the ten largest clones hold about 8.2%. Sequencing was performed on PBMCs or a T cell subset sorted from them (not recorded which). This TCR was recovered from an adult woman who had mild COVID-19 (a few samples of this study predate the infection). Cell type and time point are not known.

The CDR3 nucleotides read TGTGCCAGCAGGTTAGATCGGACTGGGAATTCACCCCTCCACTTT. It is translated as CASRLDRTGNSPLHF. This sequence joins TRBV7-2 and TRBJ1-6; D not resolved. Germline V lookup: CDR1 SGHTA, CDR2 FQGNSA. This CDR3 region has 15 residues.